This is a list of T cell receptor beta chains from one sample in a study of blood T cell dynamics during melanoma immunotherapy. Sequencing was performed with immunoSEQ multiplex PCR; in TCRdb, only in-frame clones are kept and a portion is missing. The table lists around 13,000 clones, about four fifths of them singletons. The source material was blood, sampled from a patient treated with checkpoint blockade. The source of these receptors is a human donor with melanoma. Each CDR3 is given with its conserved first and last residue. Fields, in order: V gene, J gene, D gene, CDR3 protein. A D gene is named only where the DNA matches it firmly.

v_call: TRBV5-1; j_call: TRBJ2-1; d_call: TRBD2; cdr3_aa: CASSLDTSGLSYNEQFF
v_call: TRBV9; j_call: TRBJ2-3; d_call: NA; cdr3_aa: CASSVGARPTTQYF
v_call: TRBV9; j_call: TRBJ2-5; d_call: NA; cdr3_aa: CASSVAGVVGETQYF
v_call: TRBV5-4; j_call: TRBJ2-4; d_call: TRBD2; cdr3_aa: CASSPGGGLNIQYF
v_call: TRBV30; j_call: TRBJ1-1; d_call: NA; cdr3_aa: CAWSHSGLAFF
v_call: TRBV19; j_call: TRBJ1-6; d_call: NA; cdr3_aa: CASETDSSNSPLHF
v_call: TRBV5-4; j_call: TRBJ2-5; d_call: NA; cdr3_aa: CASSRREHGEQYF
v_call: TRBV20-1; j_call: TRBJ1-1; d_call: NA; cdr3_aa: CSAGGDAEAFF
v_call: TRBV5-1; j_call: TRBJ2-2; d_call: TRBD2; cdr3_aa: CASSPETSGLSGELFF
v_call: TRBV18; j_call: TRBJ2-6; d_call: NA; cdr3_aa: CASSRSGANVLTF
v_call: TRBV10-3; j_call: TRBJ2-7; d_call: TRBD2; cdr3_aa: CAISAEAGGTYEQYF
v_call: TRBV9; j_call: TRBJ2-1; d_call: NA; cdr3_aa: CASSAPRNEQFF
v_call: TRBV29-1; j_call: TRBJ1-2; d_call: NA; cdr3_aa: CSGKGGNNYGYTF
v_call: TRBV9; j_call: TRBJ2-3; d_call: NA; cdr3_aa: CATTVGPTGLDTQYF
v_call: TRBV4-2; j_call: TRBJ2-7; d_call: NA; cdr3_aa: CASSQEVGAYEQYF
v_call: TRBV29-1; j_call: TRBJ2-2; d_call: TRBD2; cdr3_aa: CSVEGVAGVFSGELFF
v_call: TRBV18; j_call: TRBJ1-1; d_call: NA; cdr3_aa: CASSPDSPYMNTEAFF
v_call: TRBV10-3; j_call: TRBJ2-7; d_call: TRBD2; cdr3_aa: CAISPTSGDLEQYF